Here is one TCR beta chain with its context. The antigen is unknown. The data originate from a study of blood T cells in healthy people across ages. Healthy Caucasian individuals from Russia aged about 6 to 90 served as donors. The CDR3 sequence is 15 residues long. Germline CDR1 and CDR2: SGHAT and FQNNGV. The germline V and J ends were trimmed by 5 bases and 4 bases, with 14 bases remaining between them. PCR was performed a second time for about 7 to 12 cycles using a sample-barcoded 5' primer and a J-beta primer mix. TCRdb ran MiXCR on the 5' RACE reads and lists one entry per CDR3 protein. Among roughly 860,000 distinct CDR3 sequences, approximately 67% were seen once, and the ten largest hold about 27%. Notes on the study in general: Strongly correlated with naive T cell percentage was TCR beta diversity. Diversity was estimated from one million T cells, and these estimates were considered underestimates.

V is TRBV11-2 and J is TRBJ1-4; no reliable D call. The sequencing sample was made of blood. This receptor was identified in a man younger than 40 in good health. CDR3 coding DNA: TGTGCCAGCAGCCCCAGTGGAGGGTTTAATGAAAAACTGTTTTTT. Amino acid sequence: CASSPSGGFNEKLFF.